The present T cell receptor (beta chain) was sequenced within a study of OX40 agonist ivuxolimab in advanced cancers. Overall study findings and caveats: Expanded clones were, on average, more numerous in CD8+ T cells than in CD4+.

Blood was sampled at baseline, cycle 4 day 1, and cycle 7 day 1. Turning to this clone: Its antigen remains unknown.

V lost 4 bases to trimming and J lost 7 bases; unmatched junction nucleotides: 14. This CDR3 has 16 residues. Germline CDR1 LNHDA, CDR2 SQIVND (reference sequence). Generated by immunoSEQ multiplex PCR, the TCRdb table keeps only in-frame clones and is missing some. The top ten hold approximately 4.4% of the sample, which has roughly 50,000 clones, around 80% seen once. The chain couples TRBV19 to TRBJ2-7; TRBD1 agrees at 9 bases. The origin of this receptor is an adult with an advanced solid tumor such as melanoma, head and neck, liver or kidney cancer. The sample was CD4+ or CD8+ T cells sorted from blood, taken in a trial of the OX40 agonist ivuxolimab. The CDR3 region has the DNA TGTGCCAGTAGTACCCGTAGGGGACAGGGCCCTAGGGAGCAGTACTTC. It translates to CASSTRRGQGPREQYF. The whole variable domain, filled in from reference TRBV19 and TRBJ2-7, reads DGGITQSPKYLFRKEGQNVTLSCEQNLNHDAMYWYRQDPGQGLRLIYYSQIVNDFQKGDIAEGYSVSREKKESFPLTVTSAQKNPTAFYLCASSTRRGQGPREQYFGPGTRLTVT.